This T cell receptor beta chain was identified in a study of blood T cell repertoires in COVID-19. Study-level background: The origin of the acute and convalescent COVID-19 samples was the United States, Italy and Spain. The cDNA or gDNA used as material had been derived from T cells, B-cell-depleted T cells, or PBMCs.

In the original analysis: Counts of nucleated cells, estimated from reference gene primer amplification, were obtained. Sequencing was performed with immunoSEQ multiplex PCR; in TCRdb, only in-frame clones are kept and a portion is missing. V, J and clone size reflect that table, while D and trimming were determined from the DNA. The sample lists about 38,000 clones, 87% seen once, with about 7% in the top ten. Germline-derived CDR1 and CDR2 are MNHEY and SVGAGI. The J segment lost 8 bases and the V segment lost 0 bases, leaving 7 bases of the junction unmatched. CDR3 size: 15 residues. This TCR was recovered from a human donor in a cohort sampled during active COVID-19. This chain connects TRBV6-5 to TRBJ2-1, with TRBD2 identical over 7 bases. Sequencing was carried out using peripheral blood. DNA of the CDR3: TGTGCCAGCAGTTACTCTCGGGGGAGGGGCTATGAGCAGTTCTTC. Encoded protein: CASSYSRGRGYEQFF.